Following are 24 T cell receptor beta chains from one sample sequenced in a study of shared clonotypes between healthy human individuals. The method was immunoSEQ multiplex PCR; TCRdb's version includes in-frame clones alone and lacks a portion of them. This table holds millions of clones, about 95% found once. Naive CD8 cells comprised CD45RO-negative, CCR7-positively selected cells, excluding terminally differentiated effector memory CD45RA+ cells. Sequencing was done on a sample of naive CD8+ T cells sorted from blood. These receptors all stem from a man younger than 30 in good health.

The chain carries TRBV5-1 and TRBJ2-7; 14 nucleotides align to TRBD2. Per germline, CDR1 SGHRS and CDR2 YFSETQ. Unmatched junction bases numbered 5, after V lost 4 bases and J lost 5 bases. The CDR3 contains 15 residues. The CDR3 loop reads CASSLGLAGEHEQYF. CDR3 nucleotide sequence: TGCGCCAGCAGCCTGGGACTAGCGGGAGAGCACGAGCAGTACTTC. The full variable domain, its missing parts supplied by reference TRBV5-1 and TRBJ2-7, is KAGVTQTPRYLIKTRGQQVTLSCSPISGHRSVSWYQQTPGQGLQFLFEYFSETQRNKGNFPGRFSGRQFSNSRSEMNVSTLELGDSALYLCASSLGLAGEHEQYFGPGTRLTVT.

V and J are TRBV4-1 and TRBJ2-1; the match to TRBD1 covers 7 bases. Germline V lookup: CDR1 MGHRA, CDR2 YSYEKL. V shed 5 bases and J 2 bases; nucleotides not matched to a gene: 6. The CDR3 totals 15 residues. The chain's CDR3 is CASSLGGLTYNEQFF. As DNA, the CDR3 is TGCGCCAGCAGCTTAGGGGGCCTAACCTACAATGAGCAGTTCTTC.

J is TRBJ2-7 and V is TRBV7-8, with 14 bases identical to TRBD2. This CDR3 region has 16 residues. With V trimmed by 3 bases and J by 4 bases, 5 bases remained unmatched. CDR1 and CDR2 from the germline V gene are SGHVS and FQNEAQ. The CDR3 region is CASSFRTSGRRYEQYF. The CDR3 coding sequence is TGTGCCAGCAGCTTTAGGACTAGCGGGAGGAGGTACGAGCAGTACTTC.

V is TRBV7-9 and J is TRBJ2-2; 10 bases line up with TRBD1. The CDR3 is 16 residues long. Unmatched junction bases numbered 10, after V lost 6 bases and J lost 6 bases. From germline, CDR1 is SEHNR and CDR2 FQNEAQ (reference sequence). The CDR3 region has the DNA TGTGCCAGCAGTCGGGAAGGGACAGGGGCCGCCGGGGAGCTGTTTTTT. Translated, it gives CASSREGTGAAGELFF.

The chain combines TRBV2 with TRBJ1-1, with D maybe TRBD1 (6 bases). Trimming took off 3 bases at V and 1 base at J, with 15 bases between the two ends. The CDR3 covers 16 residues. From germline, CDR1 is SNHLY and CDR2 FYNNEI. CDR3 nucleotide sequence: TGTGCCAGCAGTGATGATACCGGGACATCGAACACTGAAGCTTTCTTT. This sequence encodes CASSDDTGTSNTEAFF. Together with reference TRBV2 and TRBJ1-1, the CDR3 gives the full variable domain: EPEVTQTPSHQVTQMGQEVILRCVPISNHLYFYWYRQILGQKVEFLVSFYNNEISEKSEIFDDQFSVERPDGSNFTLKIRSTKLEDSAMYFCASSDDTGTSNTEAFFGQGTRLTVV.

With regard to this clone: At the DNA level, this CDR3 is encoded by other sequences in the same sample as well. The V call is TRBV6-5, the J call TRBJ2-7; D ambiguous. CDR3 length: 13 residues. CDR1 is MNHEY and CDR2 is SVGAGI in the germline V gene. Trimming removed 2 bases from V and 4 bases from J, with 9 bases in between. CDR3 in DNA: TGTGCCAGCAGTTACGGCCTCGGGTACGAGCAGTACTTC. The encoded protein is CASSYGLGYEQYF.

The chain links TRBV27 to TRBJ2-1; possible D gene TRBD2, 6 bases. V lost 7 bases, J lost 7 bases, and 17 bases lay in between. The CDR3 length is 14 residues. Germline V CDR1 and CDR2: MNHEY, SMNVEV (reference sequence). The CDR3 spells CASNPGRDLNEQFF. For the CDR3, the DNA is TGTGCCAGCAACCCGGGGCGGGACTTGAATGAGCAGTTCTTC.

As DNA, the CDR3 is TGTGCCAGCAGTTCTCGGGCAACGAGCTCCTACAATGAGCAGTTCTTC. Encoded protein: CASSSRATSSYNEQFF. The rearrangement links TRBV13 to TRBJ2-1; no firm D call. The V and J ends lost 6 bases and 0 bases respectively, with 15 bases between them. Germline V lookup: CDR1 PRHDT, CDR2 FYEKMQ (reference sequence). The CDR3 runs 16 residues.

The chain is built from TRBV7-9 and TRBJ2-3; 8 nucleotides match TRBD2. CDR1 is SEHNR and CDR2 is FQNEAQ in the germline V gene (reference sequence). The CDR3 has 16 amino acids. V shed 5 bases and J 3 bases; nucleotides not matched to a gene: 10. The CDR3 region is CASSPQGGGNTDTQYF. CDR3 nucleotides: TGTGCCAGCAGCCCCCAGGGCGGGGGGAATACAGATACGCAGTATTTT.

This clone was seen a single time. Other DNA sequences in the same sample also yield this CDR3. The chain recombines TRBV2 with TRBJ1-2; D remains unclear. The CDR3 contains 13 residues. V was trimmed by 3 bases and J by 4 bases, leaving 9 bases between them. The germline V gene has CDR1 SNHLY and CDR2 FYNNEI. The CDR3 sequence: CASSDPGFYGYTF. The CDR3 nucleotides are TGTGCCAGCAGTGATCCGGGTTTCTATGGCTACACCTTC. The variable domain in full, with the rest retrieved from reference TRBV2 and TRBJ1-2, is EPEVTQTPSHQVTQMGQEVILRCVPISNHLYFYWYRQILGQKVEFLVSFYNNEISEKSEIFDDQFSVERPDGSNFTLKIRSTKLEDSAMYFCASSDPGFYGYTFGSGTRLTVV.

The chain links TRBV19 to TRBJ1-2, with D perhaps matching TRBD1 (6 bases). Germline V gives CDR1 LNHDA, CDR2 SQIVND (reference sequence). The length of the CDR3 is 14 residues. V was cut by 5 bases and J by 8 bases, with 18 bases left in between. In DNA, the CDR3 is TGTGCCAGTAGTTTACAGGGAGCGGGCCTGGGCTACACCTTC. Translated, it gives CASSLQGAGLGYTF.

The chain recombines TRBV5-1 with TRBJ2-7, with 8 bases lining up with TRBD1. V trimming: 0 bases; J trimming: 6 bases; junction bases outside the gene matches: 5. Germline assignment: CDR1 SGHRS and CDR2 YFSETQ. This CDR3 spans 14 amino acids. CDR3 sequence (DNA): TGCGCCAGCAGCTTGGGACAGGGGACGGGCGAGCAGTACTTC. Residues: CASSLGQGTGEQYF.

V and J are TRBV19 and TRBJ1-1; tentatively, D is TRBD1 (6 bases). Germline CDR1 and CDR2: LNHDA and SQIVND (reference sequence). The CDR3 length is 15 residues. Trimming took off 7 bases at V and 3 bases at J, with 18 bases between the two ends. CDR3 loop: CASTQGTLPYTEAFF. For the CDR3, the DNA is TGTGCCAGTACTCAGGGGACTTTGCCCTACACTGAAGCTTTCTTT.

V gene TRBV6-1 combines with J gene TRBJ2-7, with TRBD1 identical over 7 bases. J lost 1 base, V lost 2 bases, and 5 bases had no gene match. CDR1 is MNHNS and CDR2 is SASEGT in the germline V gene. This CDR3 region has 15 residues. CDR3 nucleotide sequence: TGTGCCAGCAGTGAATGGGCAGGGGGATCCTACGAGCAGTACTTC. Translation gives CASSEWAGGSYEQYF.

The chain combines TRBV7-2 with TRBJ1-3; D gene ambiguous. Germline V CDR1 and CDR2: SGHTA, FQGNSA. The CDR3 is 14 residues long. Trimming cost V 5 bases and J 2 bases, with 10 bases left between them. The chain's CDR3 is CASSASGTGNTIYF. Written as DNA, the CDR3 is TGTGCCAGCAGCGCCTCAGGTACTGGAAACACCATATATTTT.

The V and J genes are TRBV9 and TRBJ2-3; 8 nucleotides agree with TRBD2. CDR1 and CDR2 from the germline V gene are SGDLS and YYNGEE. Trimming at V came to 0 bases and at J to 4 bases, leaving 13 bases not matched to a gene. The CDR3 totals 18 residues. CDR3 DNA sequence: TGTGCCAGCAGCGTAGCTTCCTCGGGTAGCGGGGAGGCAGATACGCAGTATTTT. It specifies CASSVASSGSGEADTQYF.

The rearrangement joins TRBV5-6 to TRBJ2-7; TRBD2 matches 9 bases. Germline trimming cut 4 bases from V and 2 bases from J; bases unmatched to any gene: 10. The CDR3 covers 16 residues. Germline-derived CDR1 and CDR2 are SGHDT and YYEEEE. DNA of the CDR3: TGTGCCAGCAGCGCGGGAGGGCAGGGGAGTACCTACGAGCAGTACTTC. The encoded protein is CASSAGGQGSTYEQYF.

The chain combines TRBV28 with TRBJ2-3, with 9 bases identical to TRBD1. Germline values: CDR1 MDHEN, CDR2 SYDVKM. Losses at the gene ends were 5 bases for V and 6 bases for J; bases not matched to a gene: 12. The CDR3 runs to 16 residues. CDR3 nucleotides: TGTGCCAGCAGTCTAACCGGGACAGGGATGAGGGATACGCAGTATTTT. As protein: CASSLTGTGMRDTQYF.

Of note for this clone: This same CDR3 is encoded by further DNA sequences in the sample. The chain combines TRBV15 with TRBJ2-3; no reliable D call. This CDR3 is built from 12 residues. Looked up from germline, CDR1 is LNHNV and CDR2 is YYDKDF (reference sequence). Trimming removed 3 bases at V and 2 bases at J, with 3 bases between. The CDR3 region has the DNA TGTGCCACCAGCAGGGACACAGATACGCAGTATTTT. Protein sequence: CATSRDTDTQYF.

The V call is TRBV7-8, the J call TRBJ2-1; D may be TRBD2 (5 bases). This CDR3 is built from 20 residues. Trimming pared 5 bases from V and 5 bases from J, leaving 31 bases between. Per germline, CDR1 SGHVS and CDR2 FQNEAQ. DNA of the CDR3: TGTGCCAGCAGCCTAGGGTTTATTGGGCTGGAGGTGTTTCTTAACAATGAGCAGTTCTTC. Protein sequence: CASSLGFIGLEVFLNNEQFF.

V usage is TRBV10-1 and J usage is TRBJ1-1; 7 bases map to TRBD1. The length of the CDR3 is 15 residues. J gave up 6 bases and V 0 bases, and 7 bases lay outside the gene matches. Germline V CDR1 and CDR2: WNHNN, SYGVQD (reference sequence). The CDR3 loop reads CASSESPDRIAEAFF. The CDR3, as DNA: TGCGCCAGCAGTGAGTCGCCGGACAGGATCGCTGAAGCTTTCTTT.

This chain connects TRBV7-9 to TRBJ2-3; a weak D match, TRBD2 (6 bases). Germline V CDR1 and CDR2: SEHNR, FQNEAQ (reference sequence). Trimming took 0 bases from V and 0 from J, leaving 10 bases between them. The CDR3 spans 16 residues. The CDR3 spells CASSLAVLASTDTQYF. The CDR3 bases are TGTGCCAGCAGCTTAGCGGTACTAGCTAGCACAGATACGCAGTATTTT. Drawing the rest from reference TRBV7-9 and TRBJ2-3, the complete variable domain is DTGVSQNPRHKITKRGQNVTFRCDPISEHNRLYWYRQTLGQGPEFLTYFQNEAQLEKSRLLSDRFSAERPKGSFSTLEIQRTEQGDSAMYLCASSLAVLASTDTQYFGPGTRLTVL.

As regards this clone: This same CDR3 is encoded by further DNA sequences in the sample. This chain connects TRBV7-9 to TRBJ2-7; D is possibly TRBD1 or TRBD2 (5 bases each). Germline CDR1 reads SEHNR; CDR2 reads FQNEAQ (reference sequence). This CDR3 has 13 amino acids. Trimming took off 4 bases at V and 2 bases at J, with 9 bases between the two ends. The CDR3 loop is CASSSGQTYEQYF. DNA of the CDR3: TGTGCCAGCAGCTCGGGGCAGACCTACGAGCAGTACTTC.

The chain joins TRBV6-1 to TRBJ2-2; D gene ambiguous. This CDR3 has 16 amino acids. Trimming removed 3 bases from V and 6 bases from J, with 17 bases in between. Germline lookup yields CDR1 MNHNS and CDR2 SASEGT. The CDR3 coding sequence is TGTGCCAGCAGTGAGAGAAGTCTCTCTTGGGCCGGGGAGCTGTTTTTT. Its translation is CASSERSLSWAGELFF.